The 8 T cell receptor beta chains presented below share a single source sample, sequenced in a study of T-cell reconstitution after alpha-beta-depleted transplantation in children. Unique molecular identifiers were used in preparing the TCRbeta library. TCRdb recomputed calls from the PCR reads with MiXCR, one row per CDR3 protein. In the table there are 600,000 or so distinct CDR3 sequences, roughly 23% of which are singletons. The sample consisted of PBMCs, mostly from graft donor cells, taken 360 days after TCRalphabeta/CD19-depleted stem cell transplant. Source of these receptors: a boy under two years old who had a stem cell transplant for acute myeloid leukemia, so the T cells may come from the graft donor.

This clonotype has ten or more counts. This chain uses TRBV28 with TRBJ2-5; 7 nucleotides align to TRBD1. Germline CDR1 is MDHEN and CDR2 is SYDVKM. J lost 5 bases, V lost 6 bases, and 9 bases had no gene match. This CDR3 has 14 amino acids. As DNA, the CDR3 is TGTGCCAGCAGCTCACAGGGGACATATGAGACCCAGTACTTC. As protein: CASSSQGTYETQYF.

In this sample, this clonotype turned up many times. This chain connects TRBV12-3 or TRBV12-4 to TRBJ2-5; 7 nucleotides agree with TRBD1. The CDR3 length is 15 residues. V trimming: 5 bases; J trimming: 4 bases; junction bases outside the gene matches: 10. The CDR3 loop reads CASSRMDRLIETQYF. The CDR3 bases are TGTGCCAGCAGTAGAATGGACAGGTTAATAGAGACCCAGTACTTC.

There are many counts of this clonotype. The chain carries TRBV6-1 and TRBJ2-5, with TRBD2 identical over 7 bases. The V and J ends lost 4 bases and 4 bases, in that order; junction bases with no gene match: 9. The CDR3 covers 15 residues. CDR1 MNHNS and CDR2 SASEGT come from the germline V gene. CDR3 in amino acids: CASSGGGQFGETQYF. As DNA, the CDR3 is TGTGCCAGCAGTGGGGGGGGTCAATTTGGAGAGACCCAGTACTTC.

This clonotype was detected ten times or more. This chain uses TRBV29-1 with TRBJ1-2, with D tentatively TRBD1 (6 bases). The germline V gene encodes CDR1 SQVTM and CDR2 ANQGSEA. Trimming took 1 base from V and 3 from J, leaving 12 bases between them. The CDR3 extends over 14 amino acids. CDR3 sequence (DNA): TGCAGCGTTGAAGTGGCAGGGGCGGACTATGGCTACACCTTC. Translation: CSVEVAGADYGYTF.

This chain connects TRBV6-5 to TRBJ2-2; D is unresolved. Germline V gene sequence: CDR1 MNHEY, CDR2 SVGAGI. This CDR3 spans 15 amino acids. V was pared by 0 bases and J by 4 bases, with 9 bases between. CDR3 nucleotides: TGTGCCAGCAGTTACTCGAAGGGCGGCACCGGGGAGCTGTTTTTT. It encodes CASSYSKGGTGELFF.

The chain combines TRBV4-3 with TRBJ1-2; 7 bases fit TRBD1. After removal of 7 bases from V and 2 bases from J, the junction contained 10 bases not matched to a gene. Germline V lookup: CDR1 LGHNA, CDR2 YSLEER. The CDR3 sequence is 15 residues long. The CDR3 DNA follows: TGCGCCAGCACGATACAGGGGTGGCAAAACTATGGCTACACCTTC. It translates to CASTIQGWQNYGYTF.

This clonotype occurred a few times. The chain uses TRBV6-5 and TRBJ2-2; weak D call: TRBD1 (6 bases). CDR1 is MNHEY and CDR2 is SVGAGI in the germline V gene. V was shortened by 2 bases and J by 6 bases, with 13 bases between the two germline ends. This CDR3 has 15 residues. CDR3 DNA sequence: TGTGCCAGCAGTTACACATTCAGGGGTTCCGGGGAGCTGTTTTTT. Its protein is CASSYTFRGSGELFF.

The CDR3 bases are TGTGCCAGCAGCTCGGCGCCGGGAGCTTACGAGCAGTACGTC. Protein sequence: CASSSAPGAYEQYV. This sequence joins TRBV5-6 and TRBJ2-7; D might be TRBD2 (6 bases). The V gene's germline CDR1 is SGHDT and CDR2 YYEEEE. There are 14 residues in the CDR3. Trimming removed 3 bases at V and 4 bases at J, with 14 bases between.